Following are 29 T cell receptor beta chains from one sample sequenced in a study of beta chain features in type 1 diabetes. What was sequenced were expressed TCRB transcripts, since all of the isolated RNA had been reverse transcribed. Method: immunoSEQ multiplex PCR; TCRdb's copy keeps in-frame clones and lacks some. Of roughly 380,000 clones listed, roughly 21% are singletons. The sequenced sample consisted of naive CD4+ T cells from blood. The receptors stem from a woman between 18 and 29 years old in good health.

The gene calls are TRBV4-3 and TRBJ2-2; TRBD2 agrees at 10 bases. In germline, CDR1 is LGHNA, CDR2 YSLEER. V shed 0 bases, J shed 6 bases, and the junction held 13 bases outside the gene matches. CDR3 length: 19 amino acids. The CDR3 is CASSQDRPSGGIGAGELFF. The DNA for the CDR3 is TGCGCCAGCAGCCAAGATCGCCCTAGCGGGGGAATAGGGGCCGGGGAGCTGTTTTTT.

The V call is TRBV19, the J call TRBJ2-3; weak D call: TRBD2 (5 bases). This CDR3 spans 14 amino acids. In germline, CDR1 is LNHDA, CDR2 SQIVND (reference sequence). Trimming took off 3 bases at V and 6 bases at J, with 13 bases between the two ends. The CDR3 region is CASSMLQRRDTQYF. CDR3 DNA sequence: TGTGCCAGTAGTATGTTACAGCGGCGGGATACGCAGTATTTT. Based on the CDR3 plus reference TRBV19 and TRBJ2-3, the full variable domain is DGGITQSPKYLFRKEGQNVTLSCEQNLNHDAMYWYRQDPGQGLRLIYYSQIVNDFQKGDIAEGYSVSREKKESFPLTVTSAQKNPTAFYLCASSMLQRRDTQYFGPGTRLTVL.

The chain employs TRBV2 and TRBJ1-6; possible D gene TRBD1, 5 bases. The CDR3 is 16 residues long. The germline V and J ends were trimmed by 7 bases and 6 bases, with 19 bases remaining between them. The germline CDR1 and CDR2 sequences are SNHLY and FYNNEI. The CDR3 sequence is CASTFGTAEPNSPLHF. The CDR3 bases are TGTGCCAGCACCTTTGGGACTGCTGAACCTAATTCACCCCTCCACTTT.

The chain links TRBV2 to TRBJ2-5; D uncertain. CDR3 size: 13 residues. The V and J ends lost 2 bases and 4 bases respectively, with 8 bases between them. The germline gives CDR1 SNHLY, CDR2 FYNNEI. The CDR3 DNA reads as TGTGCCAGCAGTGAACAGGAAGGAGAGACCCAGTACTTC. Translated: CASSEQEGETQYF.

This chain joins TRBV29-1 and TRBJ1-1; 10 bases match TRBD1. Germline CDR1 SQVTM, CDR2 ANQGSEA. This CDR3 has 14 amino acids. The V and J ends lost 7 bases and 4 bases, in that order; junction bases with no gene match: 9. The chain's CDR3 is CSAHPRTGGTEAFF. The CDR3 DNA is TGCAGCGCCCATCCTCGGACAGGGGGCACTGAAGCTTTCTTT.

V and J are TRBV5-1 and TRBJ2-5, with 9 bases aligning to TRBD2. This CDR3 contains 14 residues. J lost 5 bases, V lost 4 bases, and 6 bases had no gene match. In germline, CDR1 is SGHRS, CDR2 YFSETQ. In nucleotides, the CDR3 is TGCGCCAGCAGCGCGGGACTAGCCGGTGAGACCCAGTACTTC. It specifies CASSAGLAGETQYF.

This clone was recorded a few times. Other DNA sequences in the sample encode the same CDR3. The V call is TRBV30, the J call TRBJ1-5; no clear D gene. CDR3 length: 13 residues. The V gene lost 5 bases and the J gene lost 2 bases, with 10 bases spanning the gap. Germline CDR1 and CDR2: GTSNPN and SVGIG (reference sequence). CDR3 protein: CAWGPGGNQPQHF. DNA for the CDR3: TGTGCCTGGGGGCCCGGGGGCAATCAGCCCCAGCATTTT.

The chain recombines TRBV12-5 with TRBJ2-4; D perhaps matches TRBD1 (5 bases). Trimming took 5 bases from V and 7 from J, leaving 12 bases between them. Germline V CDR1 and CDR2: LGHNT, FRNRAP. CDR3 size: 13 residues. In nucleotides, the CDR3 is TGTGCTAGTGGTGGACACTCCGCCAACATTCAGTACTTC. Its translation: CASGGHSANIQYF. The complete variable domain, with remaining parts taken from reference TRBV12-5 and TRBJ2-4, reads DARVTQTPRHKVTEMGQEVTMRCQPILGHNTVFWYRQTMMQGLELLAYFRNRAPLDDSGMPKDRFSAEMPDATLATLKIQPSEPRDSAVYFCASGGHSANIQYFGAGTRLSVL.

The CDR3 is CASSPGTGDGTQHF. The DNA of the CDR3 is TGTGCCAGCTCACCAGGGACAGGTGATGGCACCCAGCATTTT. This chain joins TRBV18 and TRBJ1-5; TRBD1 matches 8 bases. J lost 11 bases, V lost 2 bases, and 8 bases had no gene match. Per the germline V gene, CDR1 is KGHSH and CDR2 is LQKENI. The CDR3 sequence is 14 residues long.

The chain uses TRBV5-6 and TRBJ1-2; 9 bases align to TRBD1. This CDR3 is built from 14 residues. Per germline, CDR1 SGHDT and CDR2 YYEEEE. V shed 1 base and J 4 bases; nucleotides not matched to a gene: 2. The CDR3 DNA reads TGTGCCAGCAGCTTGAAGGGACAGGGCTATGGCTACACCTTC. This sequence encodes CASSLKGQGYGYTF.

This chain's CDR3 is CASARQRGGNTIYF. As DNA, the CDR3 is TGTGCCAGCGCTCGTCAAAGGGGGGGAAACACCATATATTTT. The chain employs TRBV2 and TRBJ1-3; D perhaps matches TRBD1 (6 bases). Germline CDR1 reads SNHLY; CDR2 reads FYNNEI. CDR3 size: 14 residues. Trimming left V 8 bases short and J 4 bases short, with 15 bases between.

This clone was seen only once. Distinct nucleotide sequences in the sample also encode this CDR3. V is TRBV15 and J is TRBJ1-2; TRBD1 aligns across 7 bases. The germline gives CDR1 LNHNV, CDR2 YYDKDF (reference sequence). J gave up 3 bases and V 5 bases, and 3 bases lay outside the gene matches. The CDR3 spans 13 residues. CDR3 loop: CATSPDRDYGYTF. The CDR3 DNA sequence: TGTGCCACCAGCCCCGACAGGGACTATGGCTACACCTTC.

In its sample, this clone was seen a few times. V is TRBV29-1 and J is TRBJ2-3; 8 bases fit TRBD2. CDR3 size: 14 residues. Trimming at V came to 5 bases and at J to 0 bases, leaving 4 bases not matched to a gene. CDR1 SQVTM and CDR2 ANQGSEA come from the germline V gene. The CDR3 sequence is CSVSPSGSTDTQYF. As DNA, the CDR3 is TGCAGCGTTTCCCCTAGCGGGAGCACAGATACGCAGTATTTT.

V usage is TRBV2 and J usage is TRBJ2-3; 7 positions match TRBD1. Germline V CDR1 and CDR2: SNHLY, FYNNEI. CDR3 length: 13 amino acids. Trimming removed 1 base from V and 14 bases from J; junction bases left unmatched: 9. CDR3 protein: CASSEDLQGIGYF. The CDR3 nucleotides are TGTGCCAGCAGTGAAGACTTACAGGGGATTGGGTATTTT.

The rearrangement uses TRBV30 and TRBJ1-2; a possible D gene is TRBD1 (5 bases). CDR1 is GTSNPN, CDR2 SVGIG, per germline (reference sequence). This CDR3 has 11 residues. Trimming left V 4 bases short and J 9 bases short, with 12 bases between. CDR3 amino acids: CAWTGLERYTF. CDR3 nucleotides: TGTGCCTGGACGGGACTCGAGCGCTACACCTTC. Combining the CDR3 with reference TRBV30 and TRBJ1-2 gives the whole variable domain SQTIHQWPATLVQPVGSPLSLECTVEGTSNPNLYWYRQAAGRGLQLLFYSVGIGQISSEVPQNLSASRPQDRQFILSSKKLLLSDSGFYLCAWTGLERYTFGSGTRLTVV.

J is TRBJ2-1 and V is TRBV2; a weak D match, TRBD2 (5 bases). CDR3 length equals 13 residues. Deletions cut 11 bases from V and 8 bases from J, with 19 bases between. The germline CDR1 and CDR2 sequences are SNHLY and FYNNEI. The DNA of the CDR3 is TGTGCCTCCCGGCGGGCCCCTCGGGATGAGCAGTTCTTC. Protein product: CASRRAPRDEQFF. The complete variable domain, with remaining parts taken from reference TRBV2 and TRBJ2-1, reads EPEVTQTPSHQVTQMGQEVILRCVPISNHLYFYWYRQILGQKVEFLVSFYNNEISEKSEIFDDQFSVERPDGSNFTLKIRSTKLEDSAMYFCASRRAPRDEQFFGPGTRLTVL.

This clone appeared a few times. V and J are TRBV10-3 and TRBJ2-5, with D possibly TRBD1 on 5 matching bases. The CDR3 contains 14 residues. CDR1 is ENHRY, CDR2 SYGVKD, per germline. V was clipped by 0 bases and J by 2 bases, with 7 bases between them. The CDR3 protein is CAISESGRQETQYF. DNA for the CDR3: TGTGCCATCAGTGAGTCGGGGCGACAAGAGACCCAGTACTTC.

This clone was seen only a few times. The rearrangement joins TRBV30 to TRBJ2-7; D is possibly TRBD2 (5 bases). Germline V gene sequence: CDR1 GTSNPN, CDR2 SVGIG (reference sequence). The CDR3 contains 13 residues. The V and J ends lost 4 bases and 3 bases respectively, with 13 bases between them. The CDR3 nucleotides read TGTGCCTGGATCTCACTAGGTGGCTACGAGCAGTACTTC. It codes for CAWISLGGYEQYF.

The chain has TRBV7-6 and TRBJ2-7; a possible D gene is TRBD1 (6 bases). This CDR3 has 13 residues. The germline gives CDR1 SGHVS, CDR2 FNYEAQ. V dropped 4 bases and J dropped 6 bases, with 13 bases sitting between them. CDR3 in DNA: TGTGCCAGCAGCTCCAGGACAGAGGGCGAGCAGTACTTC. This encodes CASSSRTEGEQYF.

This chain joins TRBV25-1 and TRBJ2-1, with a tentative D call TRBD1 (6 bases). The germline V gene has CDR1 MGHDK and CDR2 SYGVNS. This CDR3 has 14 amino acids. V was shortened by 3 bases and J by 7 bases, with 13 bases between the two germline ends. The CDR3 region has the DNA TGTGCCAGCAGTGATGACAGGTCTGGTAATGAGCAGTTCTTC. Its protein product is CASSDDRSGNEQFF. Looking up the rest from reference TRBV25-1 and TRBJ2-1 gives the full variable domain: EADIYQTPRYLVIGTGKKITLECSQTMGHDKMYWYQQDPGMELHLIHYSYGVNSTEKGDLSSESTVSRIRTEHFPLTLESARPSHTSQYLCASSDDRSGNEQFFGPGTRLTVL.

The chain recombines TRBV7-3 with TRBJ2-5; TRBD2 is a possible D gene (6 bases). The V gene's germline CDR1 is SGHTA and CDR2 FQGTGA. The V end lost 4 bases, the J end lost 5 bases, and 17 bases lay between the germline ends. This CDR3 has 15 amino acids. The CDR3 DNA follows: TGTGCCAGCAGCTCTATGGGACTTAGAGCGGAGACCCAGTACTTC. Translating it yields CASSSMGLRAETQYF.

The table lists this clone with a few counts. The CDR3 region has the DNA TGTGCCAGCAGACTAGGACAGGGGGCAGGTAATGAGCAGTTCTTC. Translation: CASRLGQGAGNEQFF. V gene TRBV11-1 combines with J gene TRBJ2-1; 11 bases are shared with TRBD1. The CDR3 runs 15 residues. The germline gives CDR1 SGHAT, CDR2 FQDESV (reference sequence). V was clipped by 6 bases and J by 7 bases; unmatched bases: 8.

This clone has more than one count but fewer than ten. J is TRBJ1-1 and V is TRBV25-1; D unresolved. The CDR3 is 14 amino acids. CDR1 MGHDK and CDR2 SYGVNS come from the germline V gene. The V gene lost 2 bases and the J gene lost 4 bases, with 11 bases spanning the gap. This chain's CDR3 is CASSEAGKFTEAFF. CDR3 DNA: TGTGCCAGCAGTGAAGCCGGGAAGTTCACTGAAGCTTTCTTT.

This chain connects TRBV5-1 to TRBJ2-6; a possible D gene is TRBD1 (5 bases). This CDR3 has 18 amino acids. Germline assignment: CDR1 SGHRS and CDR2 YFSETQ. Trimming took off 7 bases at V and 0 bases at J, with 20 bases between the two ends. The CDR3 here is CASHLTAGLGSGANVLTF. The CDR3 DNA reads TGCGCCAGCCATCTAACCGCAGGGCTGGGCTCTGGGGCCAACGTCCTGACTTTC.

This chain connects TRBV29-1 to TRBJ2-3, with TRBD2 identical over 7 bases. V lost 7 bases, J lost 5 bases, and 15 bases stayed unmatched. The germline gives CDR1 SQVTM, CDR2 ANQGSEA. CDR3 length equals 15 residues. The CDR3 DNA reads TGCAGCGGGGACGTGGGAGGGAGGGCCGGAGATACGCAGTATTTT. Amino acid sequence: CSGDVGGRAGDTQYF.

The J gene is TRBJ1-2, the V gene TRBV14; the match to TRBD1 covers 7 bases. This CDR3 contains 14 residues. Per germline, CDR1 SGHDN and CDR2 FVKESK. Germline trimming cut 5 bases from V and 5 bases from J; bases unmatched to any gene: 8. The CDR3 nucleotides read TGTGCCAGCAGCTCCCAGACAGGGACGTATGGCTACACCTTC. Its protein is CASSSQTGTYGYTF.

The chain carries TRBV7-9 and TRBJ2-1; D might be TRBD2 (5 bases). Per the germline V gene, CDR1 is SEHNR and CDR2 is FQNEAQ (reference sequence). The CDR3 is 16 amino acids. The ends were cut back, 7 bases at V and 3 bases at J, with 19 bases in the middle. The DNA for the CDR3 is TGTGCCAGCACGGGCGGACCTAGCCGGGACTACAATGAGCAGTTCTTC. Its protein is CASTGGPSRDYNEQFF.

The chain combines TRBV30 with TRBJ2-2; a weak D match, TRBD2 (7 bases). The CDR3 contains 14 residues. CDR1 and CDR2 from the germline V gene are GTSNPN and SVGIG (reference sequence). V was clipped by 2 bases and J by 5 bases, with 12 bases between them. The CDR3 region has the DNA TGTGCCTGGAGTAGTGGGAGGGGGACCGGGGAGCTGTTTTTT. Encoded protein: CAWSSGRGTGELFF.

V and J are TRBV4-1 and TRBJ2-1; TRBD2 matches at 13 bases. Losses at the gene ends were 3 bases for V and 8 bases for J; bases not matched to a gene: 7. Germline CDR1 and CDR2: MGHRA and YSYEKL. The CDR3 totals 16 residues. In DNA, the CDR3 is TGCGCCAGCAGCCAGCCGACTAGCGGGAGGAGGGATGAGCAGTTCTTC. It encodes CASSQPTSGRRDEQFF.